This TCR beta chain was recorded in a study of shared clonotypes between healthy human individuals. CDR1 SGHRS and CDR2 YFSETQ come from the germline V gene. This CDR3 is built from 16 residues. Trimming at V came to 2 bases and at J to 2 bases, leaving 7 bases not matched to a gene. Each subset's genomic DNA was shared equally among a number of immunoSEQ plates. Measured with immunoSEQ multiplex PCR; TCRdb has only the in-frame clones, and not every one. This repertoire shows about 2.1 million clones, over 85% found once; its top ten account for more than 1.5%. The naive CD8 fraction comprised CD45RO-negative cells positively selected for CCR7 and excluded terminally differentiated effector memory CD45RA+ cells.

This receptor was obtained from a man between 18 and 29 years old in good health. Some clones in this sample may be carry-over from other donors' samples. Sequencing input: naive CD8+ T cells from PBMCs. The chain links TRBV5-1 to TRBJ1-2; TRBD1 aligns across 9 bases. The CDR3 nucleotides read TGCGCCAGCAGCTTACCGGGACAGGGCCGCAACTATGGCTACACCTTC. Translated: CASSLPGQGRNYGYTF. The complete variable domain, with remaining parts taken from reference TRBV5-1 and TRBJ1-2, reads KAGVTQTPRYLIKTRGQQVTLSCSPISGHRSVSWYQQTPGQGLQFLFEYFSETQRNKGNFPGRFSGRQFSNSRSEMNVSTLELGDSALYLCASSLPGQGRNYGYTFGSGTRLTVV.